This T cell receptor beta chain appears in the sequencing data of a study of glioma-infiltrating T cells after dendritic cell vaccination. The repertoire was sequenced with immunoSEQ multiplex PCR; TCRdb's copy has only in-frame clones and lacks some. The sample records tens of thousands of clones, about 80% being singletons. The CDR3 loop spans 15 amino acids. The germline V gene has CDR1 MNHEY and CDR2 SMNVEV (reference sequence). Trimming left V 5 bases short and J 3 bases short, with 13 bases between. The sample here was blood, taken before dendritic cell vaccination. V gene TRBV27 combines with J gene TRBJ2-2; D perhaps matches TRBD1 (5 bases). This clonotype was obtained from a human donor with glioblastoma. The DNA of the CDR3 is TGTGCCAGCAGTCCCGCAGGGCCTCACACCGGGGAGCTGTTTTTT. This codes for CASSPAGPHTGELFF.